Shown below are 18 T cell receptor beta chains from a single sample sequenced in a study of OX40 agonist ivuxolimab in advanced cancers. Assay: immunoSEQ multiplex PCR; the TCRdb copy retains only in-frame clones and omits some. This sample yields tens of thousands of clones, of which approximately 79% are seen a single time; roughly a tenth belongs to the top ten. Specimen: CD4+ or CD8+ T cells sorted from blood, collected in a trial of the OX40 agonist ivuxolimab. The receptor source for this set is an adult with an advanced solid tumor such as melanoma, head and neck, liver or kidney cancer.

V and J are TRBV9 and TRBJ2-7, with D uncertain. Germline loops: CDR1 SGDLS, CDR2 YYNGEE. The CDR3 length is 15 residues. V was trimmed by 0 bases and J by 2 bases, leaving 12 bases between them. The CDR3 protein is CASSVEGSSTYEQYF. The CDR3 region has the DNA TGTGCCAGCAGCGTAGAGGGCAGCTCTACCTACGAGCAGTACTTC.

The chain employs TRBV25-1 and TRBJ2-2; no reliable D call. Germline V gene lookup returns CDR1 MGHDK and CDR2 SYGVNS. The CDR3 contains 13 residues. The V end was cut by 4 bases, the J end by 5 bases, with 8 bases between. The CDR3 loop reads CASSAYVTGELFF. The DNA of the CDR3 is TGTGCCAGCAGTGCCTACGTTACCGGGGAGCTGTTTTTT.

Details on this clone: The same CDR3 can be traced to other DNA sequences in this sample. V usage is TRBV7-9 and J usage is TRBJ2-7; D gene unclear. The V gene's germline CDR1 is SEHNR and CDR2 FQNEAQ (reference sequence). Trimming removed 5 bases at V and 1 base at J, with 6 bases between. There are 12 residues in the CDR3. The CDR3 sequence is CASSPSSYEQYF. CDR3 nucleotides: TGTGCCAGCAGCCCCTCTTCCTACGAGCAGTACTTC.

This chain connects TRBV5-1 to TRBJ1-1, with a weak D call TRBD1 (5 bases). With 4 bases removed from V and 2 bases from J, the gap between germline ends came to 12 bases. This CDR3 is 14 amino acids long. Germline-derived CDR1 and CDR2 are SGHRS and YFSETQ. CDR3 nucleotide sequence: TGCGCCAGCAGCCCTGCCGGGACCAACACTGAAGCTTTCTTT. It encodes CASSPAGTNTEAFF.

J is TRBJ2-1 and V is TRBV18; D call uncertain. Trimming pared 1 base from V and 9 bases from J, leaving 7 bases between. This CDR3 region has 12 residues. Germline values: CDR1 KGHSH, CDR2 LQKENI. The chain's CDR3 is CASSPRLGEQFF. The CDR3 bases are TGTGCCAGCTCACCACGCCTCGGTGAGCAGTTCTTC.

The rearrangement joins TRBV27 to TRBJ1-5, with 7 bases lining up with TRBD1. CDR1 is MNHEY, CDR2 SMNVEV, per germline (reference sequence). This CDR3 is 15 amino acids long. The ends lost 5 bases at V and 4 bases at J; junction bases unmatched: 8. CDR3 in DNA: TGTGCCAGCAGTATCGTCAGGGGGTCTAATCAGCCCCAGCATTTT. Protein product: CASSIVRGSNQPQHF.

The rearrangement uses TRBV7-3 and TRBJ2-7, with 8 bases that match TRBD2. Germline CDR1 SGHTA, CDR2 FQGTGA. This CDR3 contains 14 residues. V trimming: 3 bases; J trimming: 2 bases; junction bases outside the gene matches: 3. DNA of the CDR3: TGTGCCAGCAGCTTTGCGGGGGGCCCCTACGAGCAGTACTTC. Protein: CASSFAGGPYEQYF.

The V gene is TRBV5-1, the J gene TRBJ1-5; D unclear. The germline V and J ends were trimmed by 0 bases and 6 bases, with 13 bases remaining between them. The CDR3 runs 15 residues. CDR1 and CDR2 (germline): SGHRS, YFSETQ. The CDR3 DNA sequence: TGCGCCAGCAGCTTGGAGTACGGACGGGGTCAGCCCCAGCATTTT. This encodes CASSLEYGRGQPQHF. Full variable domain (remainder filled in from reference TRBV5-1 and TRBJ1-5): KAGVTQTPRYLIKTRGQQVTLSCSPISGHRSVSWYQQTPGQGLQFLFEYFSETQRNKGNFPGRFSGRQFSNSRSEMNVSTLELGDSALYLCASSLEYGRGQPQHFGDGTRLSIL.

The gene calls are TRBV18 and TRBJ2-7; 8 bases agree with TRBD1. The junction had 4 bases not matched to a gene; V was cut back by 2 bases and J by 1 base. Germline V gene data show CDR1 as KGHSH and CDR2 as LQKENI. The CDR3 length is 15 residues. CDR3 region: CASSPSGTGSYEQYF. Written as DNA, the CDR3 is TGTGCCAGCTCACCATCCGGGACAGGATCCTACGAGCAGTACTTC.

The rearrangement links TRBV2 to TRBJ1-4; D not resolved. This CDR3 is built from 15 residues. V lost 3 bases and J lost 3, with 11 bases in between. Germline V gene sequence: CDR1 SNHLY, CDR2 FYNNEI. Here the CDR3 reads CASSENGSPNEKLFF. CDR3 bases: TGTGCCAGCAGTGAGAATGGGTCCCCTAATGAAAAACTGTTTTTT.

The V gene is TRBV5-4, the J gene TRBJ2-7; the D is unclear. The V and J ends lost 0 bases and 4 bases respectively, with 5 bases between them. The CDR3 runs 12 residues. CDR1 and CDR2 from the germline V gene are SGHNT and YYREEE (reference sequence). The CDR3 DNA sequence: TGTGCCAGCAGCTTGGTGGGATACGAGCAGTACTTC. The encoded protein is CASSLVGYEQYF.

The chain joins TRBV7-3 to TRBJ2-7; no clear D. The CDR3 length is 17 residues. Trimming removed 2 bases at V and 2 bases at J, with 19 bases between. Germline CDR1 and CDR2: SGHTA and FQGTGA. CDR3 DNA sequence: TGTGCCAGCAGCTTAGGATCAGCAGGCGGCAGGACCTACGAGCAGTACTTC. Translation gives CASSLGSAGGRTYEQYF.

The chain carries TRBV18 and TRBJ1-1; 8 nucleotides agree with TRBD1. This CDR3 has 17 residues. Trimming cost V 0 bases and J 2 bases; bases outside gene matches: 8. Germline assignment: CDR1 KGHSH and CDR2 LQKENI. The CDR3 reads CASSPPGAGGANTEAFF. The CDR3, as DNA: TGTGCCAGCTCACCACCGGGGGCAGGGGGCGCAAACACTGAAGCTTTCTTT.

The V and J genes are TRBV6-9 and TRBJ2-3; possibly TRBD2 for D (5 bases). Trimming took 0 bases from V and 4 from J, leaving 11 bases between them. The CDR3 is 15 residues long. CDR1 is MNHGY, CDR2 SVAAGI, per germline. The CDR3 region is CASSYSALASDTQYF. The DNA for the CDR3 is TGTGCCAGCAGTTATTCAGCCCTAGCCTCAGATACGCAGTATTTT.

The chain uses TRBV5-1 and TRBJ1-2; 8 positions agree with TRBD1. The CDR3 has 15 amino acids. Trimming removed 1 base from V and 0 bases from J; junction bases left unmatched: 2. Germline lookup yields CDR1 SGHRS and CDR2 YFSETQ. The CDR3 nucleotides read TGCGCCAGCAGCTTGACAGGGGGTGCTAACTATGGCTACACCTTC. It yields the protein CASSLTGGANYGYTF.

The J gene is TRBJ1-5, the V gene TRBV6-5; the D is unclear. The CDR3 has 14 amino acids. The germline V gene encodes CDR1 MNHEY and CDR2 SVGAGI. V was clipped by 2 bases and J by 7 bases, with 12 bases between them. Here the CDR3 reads CASSYNPRVQPQHF. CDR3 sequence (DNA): TGTGCCAGCAGTTACAACCCCCGAGTCCAGCCCCAGCATTTT.

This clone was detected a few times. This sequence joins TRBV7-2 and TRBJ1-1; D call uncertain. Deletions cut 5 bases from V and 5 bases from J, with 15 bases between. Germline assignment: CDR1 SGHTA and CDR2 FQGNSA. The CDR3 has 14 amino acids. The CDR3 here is CASSPGYSATEAFF. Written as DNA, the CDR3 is TGTGCCAGCAGCCCGGGGTACAGTGCAACTGAAGCTTTCTTT.

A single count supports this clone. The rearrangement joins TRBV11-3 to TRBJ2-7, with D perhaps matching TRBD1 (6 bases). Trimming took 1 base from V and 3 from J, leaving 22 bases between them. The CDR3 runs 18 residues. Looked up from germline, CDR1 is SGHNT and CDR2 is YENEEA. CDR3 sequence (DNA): TGTGCCAGCAGCTTAGGTCCCCCGACAGGCGCGACGAACTACGAGCAGTACTTC. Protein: CASSLGPPTGATNYEQYF.